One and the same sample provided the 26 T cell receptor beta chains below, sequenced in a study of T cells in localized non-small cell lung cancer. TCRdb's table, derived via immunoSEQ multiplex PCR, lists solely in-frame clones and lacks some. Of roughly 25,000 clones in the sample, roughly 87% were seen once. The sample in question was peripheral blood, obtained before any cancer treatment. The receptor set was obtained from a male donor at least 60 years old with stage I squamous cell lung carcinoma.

CDR3 in DNA: TGCAGCGTTGAAGATGTGCGGAACGAGCAGTACTTC. Protein product: CSVEDVRNEQYF. The chain joins TRBV29-1 to TRBJ2-7, with D hard to call. Per the germline V gene, CDR1 is SQVTM and CDR2 is ANQGSEA. The CDR3 is made up of 12 amino acids. V was cut by 0 bases and J by 5 bases, with 8 bases left in between.

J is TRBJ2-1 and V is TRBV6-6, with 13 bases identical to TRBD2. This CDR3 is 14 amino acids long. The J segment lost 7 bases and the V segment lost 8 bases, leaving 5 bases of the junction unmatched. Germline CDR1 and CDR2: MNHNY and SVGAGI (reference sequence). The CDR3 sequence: CASVWTSGSNEQFF. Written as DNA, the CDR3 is TGTGCCAGCGTGTGGACTAGCGGGAGTAATGAGCAGTTCTTC.

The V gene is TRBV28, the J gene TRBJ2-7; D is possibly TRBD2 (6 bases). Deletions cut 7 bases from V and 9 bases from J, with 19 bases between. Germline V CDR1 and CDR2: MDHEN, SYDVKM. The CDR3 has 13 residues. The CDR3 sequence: CASKAGRNSGQYF. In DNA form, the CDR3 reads TGTGCCAGCAAGGCAGGGAGGAACTCCGGGCAGTACTTC.

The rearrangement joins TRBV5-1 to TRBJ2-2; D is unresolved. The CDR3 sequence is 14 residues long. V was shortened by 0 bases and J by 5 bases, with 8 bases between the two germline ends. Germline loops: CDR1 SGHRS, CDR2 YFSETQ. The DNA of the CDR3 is TGCGCCAGCAGCTTGGACATATGGACCGGGGAGCTGTTTTTT. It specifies CASSLDIWTGELFF.

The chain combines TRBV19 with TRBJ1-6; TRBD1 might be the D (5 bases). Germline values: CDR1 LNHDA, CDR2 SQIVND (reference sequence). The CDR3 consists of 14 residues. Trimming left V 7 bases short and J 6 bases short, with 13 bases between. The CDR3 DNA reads TGTGCCAGTAATCCAGGGAACATTAATTCACCCCTCCACTTT. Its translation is CASNPGNINSPLHF.

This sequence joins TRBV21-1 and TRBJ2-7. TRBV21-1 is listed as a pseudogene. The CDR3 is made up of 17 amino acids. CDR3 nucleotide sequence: TGTGCCAGCAGCAAAGATGGAAGGGCTAGTCCCCCCTACGAGCAGTACTTC. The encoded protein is CASSKDGRASPPYEQYF.

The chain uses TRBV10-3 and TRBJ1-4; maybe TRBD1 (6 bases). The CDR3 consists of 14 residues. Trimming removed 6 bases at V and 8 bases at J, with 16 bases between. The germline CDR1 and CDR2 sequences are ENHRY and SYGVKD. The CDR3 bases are TGTGCCATCAGCGCTCAGGGGTCAGGGGAAAAACTGTTTTTT. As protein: CAISAQGSGEKLFF.

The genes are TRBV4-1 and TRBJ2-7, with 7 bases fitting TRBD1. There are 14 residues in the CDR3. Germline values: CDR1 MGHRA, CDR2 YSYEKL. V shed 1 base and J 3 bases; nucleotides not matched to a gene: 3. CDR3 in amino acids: CASSQARTGYEQYF. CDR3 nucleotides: TGCGCCAGCAGCCAAGCCCGGACAGGCTACGAGCAGTACTTC.

CDR3 protein: CASDGVLGGSTEAFF. The CDR3 nucleotides are TGTGCCAGCGATGGAGTACTTGGGGGGTCCACTGAAGCTTTCTTT. This chain joins TRBV7-2 and TRBJ1-1; a weak D match, TRBD1 (5 bases). Trimming shortened V by 8 bases and J by 4 bases, and 20 bases separated the two germline ends. CDR1 SGHTA and CDR2 FQGNSA come from the germline V gene. This CDR3 region has 15 residues.

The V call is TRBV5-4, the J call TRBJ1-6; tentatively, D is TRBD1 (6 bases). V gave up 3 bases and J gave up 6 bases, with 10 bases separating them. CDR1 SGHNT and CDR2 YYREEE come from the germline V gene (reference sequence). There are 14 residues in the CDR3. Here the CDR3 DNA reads TGTGCCAGCAGCTGGGACAAGCTTAATTCACCCCTCCACTTT. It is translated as CASSWDKLNSPLHF.

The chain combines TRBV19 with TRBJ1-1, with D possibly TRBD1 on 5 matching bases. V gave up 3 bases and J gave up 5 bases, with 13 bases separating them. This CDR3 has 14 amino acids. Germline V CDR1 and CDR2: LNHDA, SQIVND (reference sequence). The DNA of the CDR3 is TGTGCCAGTAGTATGGACGGGGACGTTACTGAAGCTTTCTTT. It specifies CASSMDGDVTEAFF. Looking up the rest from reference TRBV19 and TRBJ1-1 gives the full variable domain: DGGITQSPKYLFRKEGQNVTLSCEQNLNHDAMYWYRQDPGQGLRLIYYSQIVNDFQKGDIAEGYSVSREKKESFPLTVTSAQKNPTAFYLCASSMDGDVTEAFFGQGTRLTVV.

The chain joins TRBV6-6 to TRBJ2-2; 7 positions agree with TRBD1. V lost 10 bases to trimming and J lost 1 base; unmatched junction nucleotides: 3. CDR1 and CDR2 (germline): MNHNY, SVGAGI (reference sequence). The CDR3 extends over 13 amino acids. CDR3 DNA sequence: TGTGCCACCGACAGGGTGAACACCGGGGAGCTGTTTTTT. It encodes CATDRVNTGELFF.

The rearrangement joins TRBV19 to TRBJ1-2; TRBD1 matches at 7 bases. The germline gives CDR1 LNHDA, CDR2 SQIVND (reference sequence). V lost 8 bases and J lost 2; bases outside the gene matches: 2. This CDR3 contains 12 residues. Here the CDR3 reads CASLTGNYGYTF. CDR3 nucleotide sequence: TGTGCCAGTCTGACAGGGAACTATGGCTACACCTTC.

Written as DNA, the CDR3 is TGTGCCAGCTCACCAGCCCAGCGGGAAGATACGCAGTATTTT. Its translation is CASSPAQREDTQYF. This chain links TRBV18 with TRBJ2-3, with 7 bases matching TRBD2. Germline CDR1 reads KGHSH; CDR2 reads LQKENI. The CDR3 has 14 residues. V shed 2 bases, J shed 5 bases, and the junction held 4 bases outside the gene matches.

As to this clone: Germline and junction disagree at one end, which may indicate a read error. In DNA form, the CDR3 reads TGTGCTAGCAGCAGGGGACAGGGTATTGAAAAACTGTTTTTT. This sequence encodes CASSRGQGIEKLFF. V gene TRBV7-7 combines with J gene TRBJ1-4, with 9 bases that match TRBD1. Germline V gene data show CDR1 as SSHAT and CDR2 as FNYEAQ (reference sequence). This CDR3 contains 14 residues.

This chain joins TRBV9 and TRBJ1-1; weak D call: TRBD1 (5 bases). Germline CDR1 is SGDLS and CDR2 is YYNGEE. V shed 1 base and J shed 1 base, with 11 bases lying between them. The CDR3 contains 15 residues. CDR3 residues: CASSVQGYTNTEAFF. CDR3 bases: TGTGCCAGCAGCGTACAGGGATATACGAACACTGAAGCTTTCTTT. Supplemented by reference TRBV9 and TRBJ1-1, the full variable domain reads DSGVTQTPKHLITATGQRVTLRCSPRSGDLSVYWYQQSLDQGLQFLIQYYNGEERAKGNILERFSAQQFPDLHSELNLSSLELGDSALYFCASSVQGYTNTEAFFGQGTRLTVV.

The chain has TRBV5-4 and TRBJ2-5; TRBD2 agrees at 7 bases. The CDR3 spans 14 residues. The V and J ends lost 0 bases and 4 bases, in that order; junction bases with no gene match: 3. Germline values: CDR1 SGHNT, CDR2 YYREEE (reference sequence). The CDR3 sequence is CASSLGGSSETQYF. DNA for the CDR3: TGTGCCAGCAGCTTGGGCGGGAGCTCAGAGACCCAGTACTTC. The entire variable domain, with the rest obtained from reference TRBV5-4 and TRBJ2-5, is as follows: ETGVTQSPTHLIKTRGQQVTLRCSSQSGHNTVSWYQQALGQGPQFIFQYYREEENGRGNFPPRFSGLQFPNYSSELNVNALELDDSALYLCASSLGGSSETQYFGPGTRLLVL.

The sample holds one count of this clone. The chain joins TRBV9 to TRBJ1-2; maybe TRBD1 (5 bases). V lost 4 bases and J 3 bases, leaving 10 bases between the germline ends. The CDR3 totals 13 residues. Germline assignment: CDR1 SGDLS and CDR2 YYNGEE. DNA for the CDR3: TGTGCCAGCAGCATGGGGGAAGACTATGGCTACACCTTC. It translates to CASSMGEDYGYTF.

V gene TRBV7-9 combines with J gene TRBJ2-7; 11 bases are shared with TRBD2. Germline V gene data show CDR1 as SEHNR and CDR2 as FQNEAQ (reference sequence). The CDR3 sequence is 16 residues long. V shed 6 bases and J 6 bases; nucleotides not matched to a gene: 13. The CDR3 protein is CASSHRNLAGGSEQYF. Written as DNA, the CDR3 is TGTGCCAGCAGTCACAGAAACCTAGCGGGAGGTTCCGAGCAGTACTTC. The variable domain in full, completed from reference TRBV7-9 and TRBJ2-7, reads DTGVSQNPRHKITKRGQNVTFRCDPISEHNRLYWYRQTLGQGPEFLTYFQNEAQLEKSRLLSDRFSAERPKGSFSTLEIQRTEQGDSAMYLCASSHRNLAGGSEQYFGPGTRLTVT.

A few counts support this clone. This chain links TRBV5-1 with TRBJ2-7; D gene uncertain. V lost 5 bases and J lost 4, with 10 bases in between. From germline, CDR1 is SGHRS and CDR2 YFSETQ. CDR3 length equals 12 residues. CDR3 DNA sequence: TGCGCCAGCAGTAAGGGCCCTTACGAGCAGTACTTC. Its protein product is CASSKGPYEQYF. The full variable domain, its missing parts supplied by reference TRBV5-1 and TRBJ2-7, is KAGVTQTPRYLIKTRGQQVTLSCSPISGHRSVSWYQQTPGQGLQFLFEYFSETQRNKGNFPGRFSGRQFSNSRSEMNVSTLELGDSALYLCASSKGPYEQYFGPGTRLTVT.

CDR3 nucleotide sequence: TGTGCCAGCAGCTTACAGGGGCCCTACGAGCAGTACTTC. Its translation is CASSLQGPYEQYF. This chain uses TRBV5-6 with TRBJ2-7; 7 nucleotides line up with TRBD1. Germline CDR1 and CDR2: SGHDT and YYEEEE. Trimming cost V 2 bases and J 2 bases; bases outside gene matches: 1. The CDR3 runs to 13 residues.

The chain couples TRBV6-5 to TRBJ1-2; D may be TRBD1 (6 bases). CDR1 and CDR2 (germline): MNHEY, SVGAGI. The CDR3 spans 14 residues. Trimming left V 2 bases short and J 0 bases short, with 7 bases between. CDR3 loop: CASSYTGSNYGYTF. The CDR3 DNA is TGTGCCAGCAGTTACACAGGGTCTAACTATGGCTACACCTTC.

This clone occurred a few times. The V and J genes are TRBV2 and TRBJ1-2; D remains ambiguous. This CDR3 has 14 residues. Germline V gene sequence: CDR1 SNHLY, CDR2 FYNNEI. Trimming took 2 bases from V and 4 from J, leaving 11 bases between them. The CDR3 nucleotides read TGTGCCAGCAGTGAATGGGAGGACGGCTATGGCTACACCTTC. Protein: CASSEWEDGYGYTF.

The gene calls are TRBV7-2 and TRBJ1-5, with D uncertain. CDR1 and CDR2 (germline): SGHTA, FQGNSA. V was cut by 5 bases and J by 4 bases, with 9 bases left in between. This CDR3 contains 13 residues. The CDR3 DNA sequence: TGTGCCAGCAGCCCCCGCAGAAATCAGCCCCAGCATTTT. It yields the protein CASSPRRNQPQHF.

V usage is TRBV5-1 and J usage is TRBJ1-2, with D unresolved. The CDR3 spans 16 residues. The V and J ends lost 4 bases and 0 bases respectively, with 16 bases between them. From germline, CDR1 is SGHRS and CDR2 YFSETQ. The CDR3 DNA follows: TGCGCCAGCAGCCCACGGACCTACTCAGCTAACTATGGCTACACCTTC. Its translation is CASSPRTYSANYGYTF. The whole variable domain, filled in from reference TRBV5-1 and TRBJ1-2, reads KAGVTQTPRYLIKTRGQQVTLSCSPISGHRSVSWYQQTPGQGLQFLFEYFSETQRNKGNFPGRFSGRQFSNSRSEMNVSTLELGDSALYLCASSPRTYSANYGYTFGSGTRLTVV.

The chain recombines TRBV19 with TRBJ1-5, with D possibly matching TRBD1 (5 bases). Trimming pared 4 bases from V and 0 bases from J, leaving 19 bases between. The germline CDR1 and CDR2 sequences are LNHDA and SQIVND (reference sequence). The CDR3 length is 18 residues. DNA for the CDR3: TGTGCCAGTAGTACTCCCTCCGACAGAAGTTATAGCAATCAGCCCCAGCATTTT. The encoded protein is CASSTPSDRSYSNQPQHF.